This T cell receptor beta chain came from a study of CD8+ T cells in alopecia areata. Overall study: Oral tofacitinib, 5 to 10 mg twice daily, was given in an open-label trial.

Treatment specified: oral pan-JAK inhibitor, 5-10 mg twice daily. This clone was found a few times. Its antigen is unknown. Overall study findings and caveats: Scalp and blood samples kept many expanded lesional clones throughout tofacitinib. Clonality was higher in lesional than normal scalp, especially in alopecia totalis/universalis.

Trimming took 3 bases from V and 2 from J, leaving 12 bases between them. Germline V lookup: CDR1 GTSNPN, CDR2 SVGIG (reference sequence). This CDR3 is 14 amino acids long. RNA, once extracted, was reverse transcribed into cDNA for use as the sequencing template. Assay: immunoSEQ multiplex PCR; the TCRdb copy retains only in-frame clones and omits some. The sample lists under 350,000 clones; roughly 64% were seen once. This receptor was obtained from a human donor with alopecia areata. The starting material was CD4+ T cells sorted from blood, obtained at week 24, from a patient treated with tofacitinib. V gene TRBV30 combines with J gene TRBJ2-3; the D gene is possibly TRBD2 (6 bases). Written as DNA, the CDR3 is TGTGCCTGGAGCCCCCGGGGGACCACAGATACGCAGTATTTT. The encoded protein is CAWSPRGTTDTQYF.